The clone carrying this T cell receptor (beta chain) was detected a few times. Its antigen is as yet unknown. Amplification by 5'RACE using constant-segment primers produced TCR alpha and TCR beta cDNA libraries that carried sample barcodes and UMIs. TCRdb independently ran MiXCR on the 5' RACE reads; one entry per CDR3 protein. The repertoire holds some 210,000 distinct CDR3 sequences, with over 9.5% as singletons. These data belong to a study of T-cell memory formation after mild COVID-19. Study at large: In these data, TCR clusters were largely donor specific. General study findings and limits: CD4+ contracting clones lay mainly in CM and EM, CD8+ ones in EMRA.

The germline V gene encodes CDR1 KGHDR and CDR2 SFDVKD. V lost 10 bases and J lost 4, with 15 bases in between. This CDR3 region has 13 residues. The chain combines TRBV24-1 with TRBJ1-1; D not certain. Sequenced sample: PBMCs or a T cell subset sorted from them (not recorded which). The sequence was collected from a man between 18 and 29 years old who had mild COVID-19 (a few samples of this study predate the infection). Cell type and time point are not known. CDR3 bases: TGTGCCACAGTGCGGAGGGCTTTCACTGAAGCTTTCTTT. Its translation is CATVRRAFTEAFF.